The rows below give T cell receptor beta chains drawn from one sample of a study of PD-1 blockade in mismatch repair-deficient tumors. TCRdb's copy holds only in-frame clones and misses some; the assay was immunoSEQ multiplex PCR. The table includes over 75,000 clones, around 85% detected once. The specimen comprised peripheral blood, sampled 12 weeks after starting pembrolizumab. The receptors originated from an adult with mismatch repair-deficient cancer. Each CDR3 is given with its conserved first and last residue. The order of the fields is V gene, CDR3 length, D gene, clone size, J gene, CDR3 protein, CDR3 DNA. D genes are given only for firm matches. Clone size appears in some rows only: once, few, many, or a class for an expanded clone.

v_gene: TRBV9; len: 16; d_gene: .; abundance: .; j_gene: TRBJ1-2; CDR3aa: CASSPADIGDDYGYTF; CDR3nt: TGTGCCAGCAGCCCAGCAGACATCGGAGACGACTATGGCTACACCTTC
v_gene: TRBV7-3; len: 14; d_gene: .; abundance: .; j_gene: TRBJ2-7; CDR3aa: CASSLGRGSYEQYF; CDR3nt: TGTGCCAGCAGCTTAGGCAGGGGATCCTACGAGCAGTACTTC
v_gene: TRBV11-3; len: 14; d_gene: .; abundance: .; j_gene: TRBJ2-7; CDR3aa: CASSLRSASGEQYF; CDR3nt: TGTGCCAGCAGCTTAAGGTCGGCTTCGGGCGAGCAGTACTTC
v_gene: TRBV15; len: 14; d_gene: .; abundance: .; j_gene: TRBJ2-1; CDR3aa: CATSPGRLDNEQFF; CDR3nt: TGTGCCACCAGTCCCGGCAGGTTGGACAATGAGCAGTTCTTC
v_gene: TRBV6-6; len: 11; d_gene: .; abundance: .; j_gene: TRBJ2-3; CDR3aa: CASARADTQYF; CDR3nt: TGTGCCAGCGCAAGGGCGGATACGCAGTATTTT
v_gene: TRBV5-1; len: 11; d_gene: .; abundance: .; j_gene: TRBJ2-5; CDR3aa: CASSFEETQYF; CDR3nt: TGCGCCAGCAGCTTCGAAGAGACCCAGTACTTC
v_gene: TRBV5-6; len: 15; d_gene: .; abundance: .; j_gene: TRBJ2-4; CDR3aa: CASSGQGLAKNIQYF; CDR3nt: TGTGCCAGCAGCGGCCAGGGCTTAGCCAAAAACATTCAGTACTTC
v_gene: TRBV19; len: 15; d_gene: .; abundance: once; j_gene: TRBJ2-3; CDR3aa: CASSIDRGGTDTQYF; CDR3nt: TGTGCCAGTAGTATAGATCGAGGGGGAACAGATACGCAGTATTTT
v_gene: TRBV6-6; len: 13; d_gene: .; abundance: .; j_gene: TRBJ1-1; CDR3aa: CASSEVSNTEAFF; CDR3nt: TGTGCCAGCAGTGAGGTATCGAACACTGAAGCTTTCTTT
v_gene: TRBV9; len: 12; d_gene: .; abundance: .; j_gene: TRBJ1-6; CDR3aa: CASSAGNSPLHF; CDR3nt: TGTGCCAGCAGCGCCGGGAATTCACCCCTCCACTTT
v_gene: TRBV6-5; len: 12; d_gene: .; abundance: .; j_gene: TRBJ2-7; CDR3aa: CASSVIWYEQYF; CDR3nt: TGTGCCAGCAGCGTTATTTGGTACGAGCAGTACTTC
v_gene: TRBV5-1; len: 15; d_gene: TRBD2; abundance: .; j_gene: TRBJ2-2; CDR3aa: CASSVGGTYTGELFF; CDR3nt: TGCGCCAGCAGCGTGGGAGGGACCTACACCGGGGAGCTGTTTTTT
v_gene: TRBV6-1; len: 11; d_gene: .; abundance: .; j_gene: TRBJ2-4; CDR3aa: CASSEGNIQYF; CDR3nt: TGTGCCAGCAGTGAAGGGAACATTCAGTACTTC
v_gene: TRBV11-2; len: 11; d_gene: .; abundance: once; j_gene: TRBJ2-7; CDR3aa: CASSPGYEQYF; CDR3nt: TGTGCCAGCAGCCCCGGCTACGAGCAGTACTTC
v_gene: TRBV4-2; len: 13; d_gene: TRBD1; abundance: .; j_gene: TRBJ1-2; CDR3aa: CASSQTGTKGYTF; CDR3nt: TGTGCCAGCAGCCAGACAGGGACCAAAGGCTACACCTTC